A selection of T cell receptor beta chains follows, all from one sample in a study of T cell responses to AZD1222 COVID-19 vaccine. Sequencing used immunoSEQ multiplex PCR; TCRdb keeps in-frame clones, though not all of them. The sample comprises some 130,000 clones, 88% of which are singletons, and approximately 8% rests with the top ten. Sample: peripheral blood, taken on day 0 of AZD1222 vaccination. The receptor source for this set is an adult in good health. CDR3s include the opening cysteine and the closing phenylalanine or tryptophan. Each record gives: D gene, clone size, V gene, J gene, CDR3 protein, CDR3 DNA. The D gene is left open where the match is weak. Clone sizes are given selectively: once, few, many, or a class where the clone is expanded.

TRBD2	.	TRBV10-3	TRBJ2-3	CASRAGGIDTQYF	TGTGCCTCCCGGGCGGGGGGAATAGATACGCAGTATTTT
.	once	TRBV2	TRBJ2-2	CASSEVRKDTGELFF	TGTGCCAGCAGTGAGGTGAGGAAGGACACCGGGGAGCTGTTTTTT
.	.	TRBV7-2	TRBJ2-7	CASSLDGGGIYEQYF	TGTGCCAGCAGCTTAGACGGAGGGGGCATCTACGAGCAGTACTTC
TRBD1	.	TRBV28	TRBJ1-5	CASRQTGEGQPQHF	TGTGCCAGCAGGCAGACAGGGGAAGGACAGCCCCAGCATTTT
.	.	TRBV19	TRBJ1-3	CASRVLSGNTIYF	TGTGCCAGTAGAGTACTCTCTGGAAACACCATATATTTT
.	few	TRBV6-5	TRBJ1-2	CASSYDVARGYTF	TGTGCCAGCAGTTACGACGTGGCTCGTGGCTACACCTTC
.	.	TRBV19	TRBJ2-2	CASSRTGTPRNTGELFF	TGTGCCAGTAGCCGCACCGGGACGCCAAGAAACACCGGGGAGCTGTTTTTT
TRBD1	.	TRBV2	TRBJ1-5	CASSEAQGAIQPQHF	TGTGCCAGCAGTGAAGCGCAGGGGGCGATCCAGCCCCAGCATTTT
TRBD1	.	TRBV19	TRBJ1-6	CASSTGTGNSPLHF	TGTGCCAGTAGTACCGGGACAGGGAATTCACCCCTCCACTTT
.	once	TRBV7-2	TRBJ1-2	CASSSAGRYGYTF	TGTGCCAGCAGCTCGGCAGGGCGCTATGGCTACACCTTC
.	.	TRBV6-2/TRBV6-3	TRBJ2-6	CASSQGQISGANVLTF	TGTGCCAGCAGTCAAGGACAGATCTCTGGGGCCAACGTCCTGACTTTC
.	.	TRBV6-5	TRBJ1-1	CASSYGQGHAFF	TGTGCCAGCAGTTACGGTCAAGGGCACGCTTTCTTT
TRBD2	.	TRBV6-2/TRBV6-3	TRBJ2-7	CASSYSRTGGEQYF	TGTGCCAGCAGTTACTCCAGGACGGGGGGCGAGCAGTACTTC
.	.	TRBV14	TRBJ2-1	CASSQTNTNEQFF	TGTGCCAGCAGCCAGACCAACACGAATGAGCAGTTCTTC
.	.	TRBV10-1	TRBJ1-1	CASSSGNTEAFF	TGCGCCAGCAGTTCGGGGAACACTGAAGCTTTCTTT
TRBD1	once	TRBV30	TRBJ1-1	CAWAADRGPLGAFF	TGTGCCTGGGCGGCTGACAGGGGGCCCCTCGGGGCTTTCTTT
.	once	TRBV6-7	TRBJ1-2	CASSHSGYTF	TGTGCCAGCAGTCACAGCGGCTACACCTTC
.	.	TRBV28	TRBJ1-1	CASTRAGKTEAFF	TGTGCCAGCACCAGGGCAGGGAAAACTGAAGCTTTCTTT
.	.	TRBV9	TRBJ1-1	CASSVVGRMNTEAFF	TGTGCCAGCAGCGTAGTGGGCCGTATGAACACTGAAGCTTTCTTT
TRBD1	.	TRBV6-1	TRBJ2-1	CASSEVQGAYNEQFF	TGTGCCAGCAGTGAAGTACAGGGGGCTTACAATGAGCAGTTCTTC
.	.	TRBV28	TRBJ1-2	CASSISGNHLRGYTF	TGTGCCAGCAGTATCTCGGGGAACCACCTAAGGGGCTACACCTTC
.	once	TRBV6-2/TRBV6-3	TRBJ1-2	CASSYSGGIGYTF	TGTGCCAGCAGTTACTCCGGGGGAATCGGCTACACCTTC
.	.	TRBV7-9	TRBJ1-2	CASSESGGAGGYTF	TGTGCCAGCAGCGAGAGCGGGGGAGCCGGCGGCTACACCTTC
.	.	TRBV6-6	TRBJ1-5	CASSLNQPQHF	TGTGCCAGCAGTCTAAATCAGCCCCAGCATTTT
.	few	TRBV10-1	TRBJ1-2	CASSVNRNYGYTF	TGCGCCAGCAGTGTCAACAGGAACTATGGCTACACCTTC
TRBD1	.	TRBV3-1/TRBV3-2	TRBJ1-6	CASSQSGQAIPLHF	TGTGCCAGCAGCCAATCTGGACAGGCGATACCCCTCCACTTT
.	.	TRBV6-5	TRBJ1-1	CASIRAGNTEAFF	TGTGCCAGCATACGAGCAGGGAACACTGAAGCTTTCTTT
.	.	TRBV6-5	TRBJ2-5	CASPSLQETQYF	TGTGCCAGCCCCAGTCTACAAGAGACCCAGTACTTC
.	.	TRBV29-1	TRBJ1-1	CTTTQNTEAFF	TGCACCACCACCCAGAACACTGAAGCTTTCTTT
.	.	TRBV25-1	TRBJ1-1	CASSRGLNTEAFF	TGTGCCAGCAGTCGGGGGCTGAACACTGAAGCTTTCTTT
.	.	TRBV25-1	TRBJ2-7	CASSDPRQGLGEQYF	TGTGCCAGCAGTGATCCCCGACAGGGACTGGGGGAGCAGTACTTC
TRBD2	.	TRBV5-1	TRBJ2-7	CASSLAGGTYEQYF	TGCGCCAGCAGCTTGGCGGGGGGTACCTACGAGCAGTACTTC
.	.	TRBV5-6	TRBJ2-4	CASSFLGALAAKNIQYF	TGTGCCAGCAGCTTCCTCGGGGCCTTAGCGGCCAAAAACATTCAGTACTTC
.	.	TRBV11-3	TRBJ2-6	CASSFSGANVLTF	TGTGCCAGCAGTTTCTCTGGGGCCAACGTCCTGACTTTC
.	.	TRBV19	TRBJ2-1	CASSIYGRTNEQFF	TGTGCCAGTAGTATTTACGGTCGGACCAATGAGCAGTTCTTC
.	.	TRBV4-1	TRBJ1-5	CASSQEVPVNQPQHF	TGCGCCAGCAGCCAAGAAGTACCTGTGAATCAGCCCCAGCATTTT
TRBD1	.	TRBV5-1	TRBJ1-4	CASSQGQPNEKLFF	TGCGCCAGCAGCCAGGGACAGCCTAATGAAAAACTGTTTTTT
.	.	TRBV7-8	TRBJ2-5	CASSPLRGPGETQYF	TGTGCCAGCAGCCCCCTTAGGGGACCTGGCGAGACCCAGTACTTC
.	.	TRBV7-9	TRBJ2-5	CASSPYQETQYF	TGTGCCAGCAGCCCGTACCAAGAGACCCAGTACTTC
TRBD2	.	TRBV28	TRBJ2-7	CASRMNYRGGPYEQYF	TGTGCCAGCAGGATGAATTATCGGGGGGGCCCCTACGAGCAGTACTTC
.	once	TRBV27	TRBJ2-7	CASSLSLSGTYEQYF	TGTGCCAGCAGTTTATCCCTCTCAGGGACCTACGAGCAGTACTTC